This entry is about one T cell receptor beta chain. Its antigen is undetermined. One end of the junction varies from germline; a read error may be responsible. This entry belongs to a study of T cell responses to AZD1222 COVID-19 vaccine. Overall study results and limits: Nearly half of unique spike-specific TCRs reportedly avoided B.1.351 and B.1.1.7 mutated regions. Clonal diversity was possibly underestimated; the donors were predominantly white British and more often female.

The table came from immunoSEQ multiplex PCR; TCRdb's copy has only in-frame clones and leaves some out. The sample holds approximately 220,000 clones, 90% to 95% seen once. Germline CDR1 GTSNPN, CDR2 SVGIG (reference sequence). The CDR3 runs to 16 residues. The TCR comes from an adult in good health. V gene TRBV30 combines with J gene TRBJ2-5; 12 bases map to TRBD2. The source was peripheral blood, collected on day 0 of MenACWY control vaccination. The CDR3 nucleotides are TGTGCCTGGTGTGTTGGGCTAGCGGGGGGGCCGGAGACCCAGTACTTC. It translates to CAWCVGLAGGPETQYF.